Shown below are 3 T cell receptor beta chains from a single sample sequenced in a study of PD-L1 blockade in urothelial cancer. Method: immunoSEQ multiplex PCR; TCRdb's copy keeps in-frame clones and lacks some. The table includes about 51,000 clones, around 85% detected once. Specimen: PBMCs, collected around atezolizumab (anti-PD-L1) treatment. The receptor set was obtained from a man aged 55 to 69 with urothelial cancer.

This chain connects TRBV5-1 to TRBJ1-3; D not resolved. Germline-derived CDR1 and CDR2 are SGHRS and YFSETQ. V was shortened by 1 base and J by 0 bases, with 5 bases between the two germline ends. The CDR3 consists of 14 residues. The CDR3: CASSLSDSGNTIYF. The CDR3 bases are TGCGCCAGCAGCTTGAGCGACTCTGGAAACACCATATATTTT.

This chain links TRBV18 with TRBJ2-1; weak D call: TRBD1 (6 bases). The germline CDR1 and CDR2 sequences are KGHSH and LQKENI. The ends were cut back, 3 bases at V and 0 bases at J, with 15 bases in the middle. The CDR3 consists of 17 residues. The CDR3 loop reads CASSPTVQGSSYNEQFF. The CDR3 DNA reads as TGTGCCAGCTCACCCACTGTACAGGGAAGCTCCTACAATGAGCAGTTCTTC.

V and J are TRBV9 and TRBJ2-7; D gene unclear. Between the trimmed V and J ends, which lost 4 bases and 0 bases, there was a span of 8 bases. Germline CDR1 is SGDLS and CDR2 is YYNGEE. This CDR3 has 13 amino acids. CDR3 in amino acids: CASSPESSYEQYF. For the CDR3, the DNA is TGTGCCAGCAGCCCCGAGAGCTCCTACGAGCAGTACTTC.